Below are 21 T cell receptor beta chains sequenced from a single sample in a study of beta chain features in type 1 diabetes. The investigators reverse transcribed all of the isolated RNA, so they sequenced expressed TCRB transcripts. TCRdb's table, derived via immunoSEQ multiplex PCR, lists solely in-frame clones and lacks some. The sample yields 860,000 or so clones, about 17% seen once. The specimen was naive CD4+ T cells from blood. The receptors were sampled from a woman younger than 35 in good health.

This rearrangement joins TRBV7-3 to TRBJ1-1; the D gene is possibly TRBD1 (5 bases). Germline V CDR1 and CDR2: SGHTA, FQGTGA. Trimming stripped 3 bases from V and 4 bases from J, with 12 bases between. The CDR3 extends over 14 amino acids. The CDR3 protein is CASSLSGRSTEAFF. The CDR3 DNA reads as TGTGCCAGCAGCTTGTCAGGGCGAAGCACTGAAGCTTTCTTT.

This clone was seen only a few times. Other DNA sequences from this sample encode an identical CDR3 as well. This rearrangement joins TRBV7-2 to TRBJ2-1, with D unresolved. V dropped 0 bases and J dropped 2 bases, with 5 bases sitting between them. The CDR3 has 14 residues. Per germline, CDR1 SGHTA and CDR2 FQGNSA. In DNA form, the CDR3 reads TGTGCCAGCAGCTTAGCGCAAACCTACAATGAGCAGTTCTTC. Amino acid sequence: CASSLAQTYNEQFF.

The chain uses TRBV15 and TRBJ2-4; 7 bases agree with TRBD2. The CDR3 has 17 residues. Germline V gene sequence: CDR1 LNHNV, CDR2 YYDKDF (reference sequence). V lost 1 base to trimming and J lost 0 bases; unmatched junction nucleotides: 6. CDR3 sequence: CATSRVGGSLAKNIQYF. CDR3 bases: TGTGCCACCAGCAGAGTTGGCGGGAGTCTAGCCAAAAACATTCAGTACTTC. Combining the CDR3 with reference TRBV15 and TRBJ2-4 gives the whole variable domain DAMVIQNPRYQVTQFGKPVTLSCSQTLNHNVMYWYQQKSSQAPKLLFHYYDKDFNNEADTPDNFQSRRPNTSFCFLDIRSPGLGDTAMYLCATSRVGGSLAKNIQYFGAGTRLSVL.

This clone was seen more than once but under ten times. The rearrangement uses TRBV5-6 and TRBJ2-1, with no clear D. The CDR3 is made up of 15 amino acids. The ends were cut back, 2 bases at V and 4 bases at J, with 13 bases in the middle. Germline V gene sequence: CDR1 SGHDT, CDR2 YYEEEE. CDR3 amino acids: CASSFPGLPYNEQFF. The DNA for the CDR3 is TGTGCCAGCAGCTTCCCCGGGCTACCATACAATGAGCAGTTCTTC.

This clone has more than one count but fewer than ten. The chain carries TRBV29-1 and TRBJ1-1, with D perhaps matching TRBD1 (6 bases). Between the trimmed V and J ends, which lost 7 bases and 8 bases, there was a span of 11 bases. The CDR3 contains 10 residues. Germline values: CDR1 SQVTM, CDR2 ANQGSEA. CDR3 bases: TGCAGCGCCGCGGGGGCAGAAGCTTTCTTT. It specifies CSAAGAEAFF.

This chain's CDR3 is CASSTGSGGGANVLTF. The CDR3 region has the DNA TGTGCCAGCAGCACAGGGTCTGGCGGGGGGGCCAACGTCCTGACTTTC. The J gene is TRBJ2-6, the V gene TRBV6-6; TRBD1 is a possible D gene (6 bases). The CDR3 is 16 amino acids. V dropped 6 bases and J dropped 4 bases, with 16 bases sitting between them. CDR1 is MNHNY and CDR2 is SVGAGI in the germline V gene (reference sequence).

The J gene is TRBJ2-3, the V gene TRBV10-3; possibly TRBD1 or TRBD2 for D (5 bases each). This CDR3 is 16 amino acids long. V was clipped by 3 bases and J by 0 bases, with 13 bases between them. Germline V gene lookup returns CDR1 ENHRY and CDR2 SYGVKD. CDR3 nucleotides: TGTGCCATCAGTGATACGGGGCCGATTAGCACAGATACGCAGTATTTT. It yields the protein CAISDTGPISTDTQYF.

V usage is TRBV7-2 and J usage is TRBJ2-3; 11 bases are shared with TRBD2. There are 16 residues in the CDR3. Trimming removed 0 bases from V and 1 base from J; junction bases left unmatched: 0. Germline V lookup: CDR1 SGHTA, CDR2 FQGNSA. CDR3 sequence: CASSLASGRGTDTQYF. As DNA, the CDR3 is TGTGCCAGCAGCTTAGCTAGCGGGAGGGGCACAGATACGCAGTATTTT.

This clone was found a few times. This chain links TRBV7-9 with TRBJ2-2; perhaps D is TRBD1 or TRBD2 (5 bases each). Germline values: CDR1 SEHNR, CDR2 FQNEAQ (reference sequence). The V end lost 5 bases, the J end lost 5 bases, and 15 bases lay between the germline ends. CDR3 length: 15 amino acids. This chain's CDR3 is CASSRSLRGTGELFF. CDR3 bases: TGTGCCAGCAGCCGCTCTCTGAGGGGTACCGGGGAGCTGTTTTTT.

A few counts support this clone. DNA for the CDR3: TGTGCCAGCAGCGTAGAAGTAGCGGGAATGGGTACGCAGTATTTT. It translates to CASSVEVAGMGTQYF. This chain connects TRBV9 to TRBJ2-3, with 8 bases lining up with TRBD2. This CDR3 region has 15 residues. Losses at the gene ends were 0 bases for V and 8 bases for J; bases not matched to a gene: 8. Germline assignment: CDR1 SGDLS and CDR2 YYNGEE.

The sample holds a few counts of this clone. This CDR3 is also generated by other DNA sequences in the sample. In nucleotides, the CDR3 is TGTGCCAGCTCACCGGGACAGTTCTACGAGCAGTACTTC. Translating it yields CASSPGQFYEQYF. The chain employs TRBV18 and TRBJ2-7, with 7 bases fitting TRBD1. V lost 3 bases to trimming and J lost 3 bases; unmatched junction nucleotides: 2. CDR3 size: 13 residues. CDR1 KGHSH and CDR2 LQKENI come from the germline V gene. The full variable domain, in which reference TRBV18 and TRBJ2-7 provide the parts outside the CDR3, is NAGVMQNPRHLVRRRGQEARLRCSPMKGHSHVYWYRQLPEEGLKFMVYLQKENIIDESGMPKERFSAEFPKEGPSILRIQQVVRGDSAAYFCASSPGQFYEQYFGPGTRLTVT.

V and J are TRBV5-6 and TRBJ2-7, with 8 bases fitting TRBD1. The CDR3 sequence is 15 residues long. Trimming cost V 0 bases and J 2 bases; bases outside gene matches: 4. Germline CDR1 is SGHDT and CDR2 is YYEEEE. CDR3 in DNA: TGTGCCAGCAGCTTGGTCGGGACAGGACCCTACGAGCAGTACTTC. This encodes CASSLVGTGPYEQYF.

The rearrangement links TRBV29-1 to TRBJ2-5; the match to TRBD2 covers 7 bases. CDR3 size: 15 residues. The junction had 14 bases not matched to a gene; V was cut back by 7 bases and J by 3 bases. From germline, CDR1 is SQVTM and CDR2 ANQGSEA. CDR3 sequence (DNA): TGCAGCGCTCATGGGGGGGTGGAGGCCGAAGAGACCCAGTACTTC. It yields the protein CSAHGGVEAEETQYF.

There are a few counts of this clone. V gene TRBV25-1 combines with J gene TRBJ2-5; 13 bases align to TRBD2. The CDR3 extends over 14 amino acids. V lost 7 bases to trimming and J lost 5 bases; unmatched junction nucleotides: 4. From germline, CDR1 is MGHDK and CDR2 SYGVNS. In nucleotides, the CDR3 is TGTGCCAGCACCGGGACTAGCGGGACGGAGACCCAGTACTTC. Translating gives CASTGTSGTETQYF. The variable domain in full, with the rest retrieved from reference TRBV25-1 and TRBJ2-5, is EADIYQTPRYLVIGTGKKITLECSQTMGHDKMYWYQQDPGMELHLIHYSYGVNSTEKGDLSSESTVSRIRTEHFPLTLESARPSHTSQYLCASTGTSGTETQYFGPGTRLLVL.

This clone was recorded a few times. The chain employs TRBV5-1 and TRBJ1-2; weak D call: TRBD1 (6 bases). The CDR3 loop spans 13 amino acids. CDR1 is SGHRS, CDR2 YFSETQ, per germline. V lost 4 bases, J lost 2 bases, and 9 bases lay in between. This CDR3 is CASSADSNYGYTF. Written as DNA, the CDR3 is TGCGCCAGCAGCGCGGACAGCAACTATGGCTACACCTTC.

The CDR3 sequence: CATRDGNQPQHF. The DNA for the CDR3 is TGTGCCACCAGGGATGGCAATCAGCCCCAGCATTTT. This chain links TRBV6-5 with TRBJ1-5; TRBD1 might be the D (5 bases). V dropped 10 bases and J dropped 2 bases, with 9 bases sitting between them. The germline gives CDR1 MNHEY, CDR2 SVGAGI. This CDR3 is 12 amino acids long.

The gene calls are TRBV4-3 and TRBJ2-7; D might be TRBD1 (6 bases). Germline V gene lookup returns CDR1 LGHNA and CDR2 YSLEER. This CDR3 has 14 amino acids. V lost 1 base, J lost 3 bases, and 10 bases lay in between. The CDR3 sequence is CASSQGGQDYEQYF. In DNA, the CDR3 is TGCGCCAGCAGCCAAGGGGGACAAGACTACGAGCAGTACTTC.

The chain carries TRBV7-2 and TRBJ2-7, with TRBD1 matching over 8 bases. Germline V gene sequence: CDR1 SGHTA, CDR2 FQGNSA. The CDR3 consists of 13 residues. Trimming removed 5 bases from V and 3 bases from J; junction bases left unmatched: 3. The chain's CDR3 is CASSQTGGYEQYF. The CDR3 nucleotides read TGTGCCAGCAGCCAAACAGGGGGCTACGAGCAGTACTTC.

The chain carries TRBV7-9 and TRBJ2-3; D ambiguous. The CDR3 sequence is 16 residues long. Trimming pared 2 bases from V and 1 base from J, leaving 13 bases between. Per the germline V gene, CDR1 is SEHNR and CDR2 is FQNEAQ (reference sequence). CDR3 loop: CASSLRAAAGTDTQYF. As DNA, the CDR3 is TGTGCCAGCAGCTTAAGGGCGGCAGCAGGCACAGATACGCAGTATTTT.

In this sample, this clone turned up a few times. The rearrangement joins TRBV27 to TRBJ2-7; 14 bases fit TRBD2. Germline trimming cut 3 bases from V and 5 bases from J; bases unmatched to any gene: 6. CDR1 MNHEY and CDR2 SMNVEV come from the germline V gene (reference sequence). This CDR3 has 16 residues. CDR3 region: CASSLTSGRAGDEQYF. Here the CDR3 DNA reads TGTGCCAGCAGTTTGACTAGCGGGAGGGCCGGGGACGAGCAGTACTTC.

The DNA of the CDR3 is TGTGCCAGCCGTTCCTCGGGTCTTACCAATCAGCCCCAGCATTTT. This gives the protein CASRSSGLTNQPQHF. V usage is TRBV2 and J usage is TRBJ1-5; D not resolved. The CDR3 runs to 15 residues. CDR1 is SNHLY and CDR2 is FYNNEI in the germline V gene. Trimming removed 8 bases from V and 3 bases from J, with 17 bases in between. The variable domain in full, completed from reference TRBV2 and TRBJ1-5, reads EPEVTQTPSHQVTQMGQEVILRCVPISNHLYFYWYRQILGQKVEFLVSFYNNEISEKSEIFDDQFSVERPDGSNFTLKIRSTKLEDSAMYFCASRSSGLTNQPQHFGDGTRLSIL.